These T cell receptor beta chains were read from a single sample in a study of blood T cell repertoires in COVID-19. Sequenced by immunoSEQ multiplex PCR; TCRdb stores in-frame clones only, minus some. The top ten hold about 10% of the sample, which has about 80,000 clones, about 80% seen once. Sample: peripheral blood. These receptors were collected from a human donor in a cohort sampled during active COVID-19. Both conserved end residues are part of each CDR3. Each record gives: V gene, clone size, J gene, D gene, CDR3 DNA, CDR3 protein. The D gene is left open where the match is weak. Expanded clones are given a class, and other clones once, few, many or no size at all.

v_gene: TRBV7-9; abundance: .; j_gene: TRBJ1-6; d_gene: TRBD1; CDR3nt: TGTGCCAGCAGCTTGACAGGGGCACCACCCCTCCACTTT; CDR3aa: CASSLTGAPPLHF
v_gene: TRBV5-4; abundance: .; j_gene: TRBJ2-1; d_gene: TRBD2; CDR3nt: TGTGCCAGCAGCCTTCCTAGCGGGGGCCTTACGGACAATGAGCAGTTCTTC; CDR3aa: CASSLPSGGLTDNEQFF
v_gene: TRBV28; abundance: .; j_gene: TRBJ1-3; d_gene: .; CDR3nt: TGTGCCAGCAGTCCCCCGGGGGGGGCACTGGATGGAAACACCATATATTTT; CDR3aa: CASSPPGGALDGNTIYF
v_gene: TRBV19; abundance: once; j_gene: TRBJ1-3; d_gene: TRBD1; CDR3nt: TGTGCCAGTAGTCGACAGGGGGCGAACACCATATATTTT; CDR3aa: CASSRQGANTIYF
v_gene: TRBV7-8; abundance: .; j_gene: TRBJ1-3; d_gene: .; CDR3nt: TGTGCCAGCAGCTCACCGACGGGTTACTCTGGAAACACCATATATTTT; CDR3aa: CASSSPTGYSGNTIYF
v_gene: TRBV11-3; abundance: .; j_gene: TRBJ2-1; d_gene: .; CDR3nt: TGTGCCAGCAGCTTAGATTCCGGGAGAGGCAATGAGCAGTTCTTC; CDR3aa: CASSLDSGRGNEQFF
v_gene: TRBV19; abundance: .; j_gene: TRBJ1-6; d_gene: TRBD1; CDR3nt: TGTGCCAGTAGTGGACAGGGGGATGTTTCACCCCTCCACTTT; CDR3aa: CASSGQGDVSPLHF
v_gene: TRBV29-1; abundance: .; j_gene: TRBJ2-5; d_gene: .; CDR3nt: TGCAGCGTTCCCCGACAGGTTGGCCAAGAGACCCAGTACTTC; CDR3aa: CSVPRQVGQETQYF
v_gene: TRBV6-1; abundance: few; j_gene: TRBJ1-5; d_gene: TRBD1; CDR3nt: TGTGCCAGCAGTGAAGCGGACAGGGGCGGTCAGCCCCAGCATTTT; CDR3aa: CASSEADRGGQPQHF
v_gene: TRBV3-1/TRBV3-2; abundance: .; j_gene: TRBJ1-5; d_gene: .; CDR3nt: TGTGCCAGCAGCCAAGCGGGCAGGGAAGCTCAGCCCCAGCATTTT; CDR3aa: CASSQAGREAQPQHF
v_gene: TRBV11-3; abundance: .; j_gene: TRBJ2-2; d_gene: .; CDR3nt: TGTGCCAGCAGCTTAGTAGCGAAGAGCGCCGGGGAGCTGTTTTTT; CDR3aa: CASSLVAKSAGELFF
v_gene: TRBV7-8; abundance: few; j_gene: TRBJ1-6; d_gene: TRBD1; CDR3nt: TGTGCCAGCAGCTTAGTGGGGACAGCTAATTCACCCCTCCACTTT; CDR3aa: CASSLVGTANSPLHF
v_gene: TRBV19; abundance: .; j_gene: TRBJ1-1; d_gene: .; CDR3nt: TGTGCCAGTAGTACGGGCCGGGGAATGAACACTGAAGCTTTCTTT; CDR3aa: CASSTGRGMNTEAFF
v_gene: TRBV25-1; abundance: few; j_gene: TRBJ1-6; d_gene: .; CDR3nt: TGTGCCAGCAGTGTTGCGGGGTCTGGCGGGAATTCACCCCTCCACTTT; CDR3aa: CASSVAGSGGNSPLHF
v_gene: TRBV24-1; abundance: .; j_gene: TRBJ2-5; d_gene: TRBD1; CDR3nt: TGTGCCACCAGAGGCAGGGGGCCAAAAGAGACCCAGTACTTC; CDR3aa: CATRGRGPKETQYF
v_gene: TRBV5-4; abundance: .; j_gene: TRBJ1-2; d_gene: TRBD1; CDR3nt: TGTGCCAGCAGCCCCGGGACAGTAAACTATGGCTACACCTTC; CDR3aa: CASSPGTVNYGYTF
v_gene: TRBV18; abundance: .; j_gene: TRBJ1-2; d_gene: TRBD1; CDR3nt: TGTGCCAGCTCGCCGCAGGGGGTGCGCAATGGCTACACCTTC; CDR3aa: CASSPQGVRNGYTF
v_gene: TRBV7-9; abundance: .; j_gene: TRBJ1-1; d_gene: .; CDR3nt: TGTGCCAGCAGCTTTCGCGATTACACTGAAGCTTTCTTT; CDR3aa: CASSFRDYTEAFF
v_gene: TRBV7-2; abundance: .; j_gene: TRBJ2-1; d_gene: .; CDR3nt: TGTGCCAGCAGCTTGGCACCCTACAATGAGCAGTTCTTC; CDR3aa: CASSLAPYNEQFF
v_gene: TRBV11-3; abundance: .; j_gene: TRBJ2-1; d_gene: TRBD2; CDR3nt: TGTGCCAGCACACGGGAGGGAGGTTCCTACAATGAGCAGTTCTTC; CDR3aa: CASTREGGSYNEQFF
v_gene: TRBV18; abundance: .; j_gene: TRBJ2-7; d_gene: .; CDR3nt: TGTGCCAGCTCACCCCCGGCAGGTCGCGAAGACGAGCAGTACTTC; CDR3aa: CASSPPAGREDEQYF
v_gene: TRBV18; abundance: few; j_gene: TRBJ1-1; d_gene: TRBD1; CDR3nt: TGTGCCAGCTCACCGATCCAACAGGGGGGGACTGAAGCTTTCTTT; CDR3aa: CASSPIQQGGTEAFF
v_gene: TRBV9; abundance: once; j_gene: TRBJ2-6; d_gene: .; CDR3nt: TGTGCCAGCAGCGTAGAAGTAACAGGCGTTAGCTCTGGGGCCAACGTCCTGACTTTC; CDR3aa: CASSVEVTGVSSGANVLTF
v_gene: TRBV28; abundance: .; j_gene: TRBJ1-5; d_gene: TRBD1; CDR3nt: TGTGCCAGCCGCCAGGGGACAGGGTCTCATCAGCCCCAGCATTTT; CDR3aa: CASRQGTGSHQPQHF
v_gene: TRBV27; abundance: .; j_gene: TRBJ2-2; d_gene: .; CDR3nt: TGTGCCAGCAGTTTCACGGGAACCGGGGAGCTGTTTTTT; CDR3aa: CASSFTGTGELFF
v_gene: TRBV3-1/TRBV3-2; abundance: .; j_gene: TRBJ1-1; d_gene: .; CDR3nt: TGTGCCAGCAGCCAAGGAGGGGGCACTGAAGCTTTCTTT; CDR3aa: CASSQGGGTEAFF
v_gene: TRBV6-5; abundance: .; j_gene: TRBJ1-6; d_gene: TRBD1; CDR3nt: TGTGCCAGCAGTTATGGACAGGGTGGTGATTCACCCCTCCACTTT; CDR3aa: CASSYGQGGDSPLHF
v_gene: TRBV4-2; abundance: .; j_gene: TRBJ2-7; d_gene: .; CDR3nt: TGTGCCAGCAGCCAAGATCCGGGAGTTTCCTACGAGCAGTACTTC; CDR3aa: CASSQDPGVSYEQYF
v_gene: TRBV5-1; abundance: .; j_gene: TRBJ2-7; d_gene: .; CDR3nt: TGCGCCAGCAGCTTCACTACAGGGAACGAGCAGTACTTC; CDR3aa: CASSFTTGNEQYF
v_gene: TRBV5-1; abundance: .; j_gene: TRBJ2-7; d_gene: .; CDR3nt: TGCGCCAGCAGCTTGCAAGTGGGCGACGAGCAGTACTTC; CDR3aa: CASSLQVGDEQYF
v_gene: TRBV7-2; abundance: .; j_gene: TRBJ2-7; d_gene: .; CDR3nt: TGTGCCAGCAGCTTAGGGCAGGGAGGTAGCTACGAGCAGTACTTC; CDR3aa: CASSLGQGGSYEQYF
v_gene: TRBV4-2; abundance: .; j_gene: TRBJ1-2; d_gene: .; CDR3nt: TGTGCCAGCAGCCTCTCCGGGACAACTTTTGGCTACACCTTC; CDR3aa: CASSLSGTTFGYTF
v_gene: TRBV5-4; abundance: .; j_gene: TRBJ2-5; d_gene: .; CDR3nt: TGTGCCAGCAGCCTCCGGGACAAACAAGAGACCCAGTACTTC; CDR3aa: CASSLRDKQETQYF